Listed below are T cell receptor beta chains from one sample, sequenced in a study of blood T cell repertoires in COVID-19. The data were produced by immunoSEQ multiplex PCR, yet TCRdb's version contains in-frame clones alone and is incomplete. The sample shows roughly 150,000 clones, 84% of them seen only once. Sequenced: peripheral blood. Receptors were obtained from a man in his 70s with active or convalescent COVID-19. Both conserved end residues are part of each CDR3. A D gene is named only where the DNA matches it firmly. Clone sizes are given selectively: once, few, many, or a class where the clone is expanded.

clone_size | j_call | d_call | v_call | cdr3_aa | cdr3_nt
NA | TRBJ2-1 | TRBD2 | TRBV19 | CASSMTSSRVHEQFF | TGTGCCAGTAGTATGACTAGCAGCAGGGTACATGAGCAGTTCTTC
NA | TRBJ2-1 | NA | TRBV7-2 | CASSPSPGLEQFF | TGTGCCAGCAGCCCGAGTCCGGGACTCGAGCAGTTCTTC
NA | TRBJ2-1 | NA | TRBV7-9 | CASSLALRNEQFF | TGTGCCAGCAGCTTAGCGTTGAGGAATGAGCAGTTCTTC
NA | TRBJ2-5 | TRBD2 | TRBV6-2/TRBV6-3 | CASSYWPSGETQYF | TGTGCCAGCAGTTACTGGCCTAGCGGGGAGACCCAGTACTTC
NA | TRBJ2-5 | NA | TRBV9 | CASSVGLARGETQYF | TGTGCCAGCAGCGTAGGCCTAGCGAGGGGAGAGACCCAGTACTTC
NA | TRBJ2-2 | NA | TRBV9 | CASSPRGGAGELFF | TGTGCCAGCAGCCCCCGAGGGGGGGCCGGGGAGCTGTTTTTT
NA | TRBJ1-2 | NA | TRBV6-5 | CASSYDSHSGGYTF | TGTGCCAGCAGTTACGACTCGCACTCGGGTGGCTACACCTTC
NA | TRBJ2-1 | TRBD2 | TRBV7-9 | CASSSPGGGTAGGEQFF | TGTGCCAGCAGCTCCCCGGGGGGGGGCACCGCCGGGGGTGAGCAGTTCTTC
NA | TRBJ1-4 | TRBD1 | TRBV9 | CASSAPDREASNEKLFF | TGTGCCAGCAGCGCCCCCGACAGGGAAGCGAGTAATGAAAAACTGTTTTTT
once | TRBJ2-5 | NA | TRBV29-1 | CSVGSYGGTQYF | TGCAGCGTTGGTTCGTACGGGGGGACCCAGTACTTC
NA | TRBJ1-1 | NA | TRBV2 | CASSRQSEAFF | TGTGCCAGCAGTAGACAGTCTGAAGCTTTCTTT
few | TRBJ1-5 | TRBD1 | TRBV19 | CASSMSVTGGGQPQHF | TGTGCCAGTAGTATGTCAGTGACAGGGGGCGGTCAGCCCCAGCATTTT
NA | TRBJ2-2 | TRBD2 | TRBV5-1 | CASSIRLAGDNTGELFF | TGCGCCAGCAGCATCCGACTAGCGGGGGATAACACCGGGGAGCTGTTTTTT
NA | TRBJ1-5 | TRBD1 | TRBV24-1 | CATGQASNQPQHF | TGTGCCACCGGACAGGCGAGCAATCAGCCCCAGCATTTT
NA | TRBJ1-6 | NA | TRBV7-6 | CASSPQSSYNSPLHF | TGTGCCAGCAGCCCACAGAGCTCCTATAATTCACCCCTCCACTTT
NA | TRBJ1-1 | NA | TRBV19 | CASSIEGLDTEAFF | TGTGCCAGTAGTATAGAGGGACTGGACACTGAAGCTTTCTTT
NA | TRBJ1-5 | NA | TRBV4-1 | CASSQEQRARENQPQHF | TGCGCCAGCAGCCAAGAACAACGGGCCAGGGAAAATCAGCCCCAGCATTTT
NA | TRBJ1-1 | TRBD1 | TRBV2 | CASGTGRNTEAFF | TGTGCCAGCGGGACAGGGAGGAACACTGAAGCTTTCTTT
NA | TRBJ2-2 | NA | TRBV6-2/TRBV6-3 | CASSYGGRELFF | TGTGCCAGCAGTTATGGGGGCAGGGAGCTGTTTTTT
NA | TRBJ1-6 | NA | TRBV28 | CASISSYNSPLHF | TGTGCCAGCATATCCAGCTATAATTCACCCCTCCACTTT
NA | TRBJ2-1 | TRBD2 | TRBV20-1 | CSASAREVGNEQFF | TGCAGTGCTAGTGCGCGGGAGGTAGGCAATGAGCAGTTCTTC
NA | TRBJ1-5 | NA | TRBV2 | CASSYTEGLGGQPQHF | TGTGCCAGCAGTTACACAGAAGGTCTGGGGGGTCAGCCCCAGCATTTT
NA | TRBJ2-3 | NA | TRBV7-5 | CARSTSRDRRSTDTQYF | TGTGCCAGAAGCACCTCCCGGGACAGGAGAAGCACAGATACGCAGTATTTT
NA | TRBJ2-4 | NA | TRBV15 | CATSRGGVGKNIQYF | TGTGCCACCAGCAGAGGGGGGGTTGGCAAAAACATTCAGTACTTC
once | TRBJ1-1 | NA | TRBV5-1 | CASSPGDGGTEAFF | TGCGCCAGCAGCCCGGGGGACGGTGGAACTGAAGCTTTCTTT
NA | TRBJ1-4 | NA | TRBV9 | CASSPPSGAGKLFF | TGTGCCAGCAGCCCCCCTAGTGGGGCCGGAAAACTGTTTTTT
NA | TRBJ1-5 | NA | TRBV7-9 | CASSLQGGDQPQHF | TGTGCCAGCAGCCTACAGGGAGGGGATCAGCCCCAGCATTTT
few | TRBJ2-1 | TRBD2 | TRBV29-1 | CSLGEAGVSYNEQFF | TGCAGCCTTGGGGAGGCGGGAGTATCCTACAATGAGCAGTTCTTC
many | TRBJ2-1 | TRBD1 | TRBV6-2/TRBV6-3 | CASSYSMVRTGTANEQFF | TGTGCCAGCAGTTACTCGATGGTTAGGACAGGGACGGCCAATGAGCAGTTCTTC
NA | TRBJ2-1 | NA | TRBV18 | CASSPPTSYNEQFF | TGTGCCAGCTCACCACCGACTAGCTACAATGAGCAGTTCTTC
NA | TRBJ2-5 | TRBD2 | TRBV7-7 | CASSFWRGGVETQYF | TGTGCCAGCAGCTTCTGGCGGGGGGGCGTCGAGACCCAGTACTTC
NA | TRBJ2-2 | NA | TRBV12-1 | CASSFSAGGPGDHRGAVF | TGTGCCAGCAGCTTTTCAGCGGGGGGGCCCGGGGATCACCGGGGAGCTGTTTTT
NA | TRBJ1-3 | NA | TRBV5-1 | CASSLEQNFRGNTIYF | TGCGCCAGCAGCTTGGAACAGAACTTTCGAGGAAACACCATATATTTT
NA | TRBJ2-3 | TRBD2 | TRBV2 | CASRLLAADTQYF | TGTGCCAGCAGGCTACTAGCGGCAGATACGCAGTATTTT
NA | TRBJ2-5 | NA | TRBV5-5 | CASSAGTFQETQYF | TGTGCCAGCAGCGCAGGGACTTTCCAAGAGACCCAGTACTTC
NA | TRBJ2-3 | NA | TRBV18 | CASSLRPSTDTQYF | TGTGCCAGCTCACTCCGTCCTAGCACAGATACGCAGTATTTT
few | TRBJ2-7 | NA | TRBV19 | CASSIAVGGYEQYF | TGTGCCAGTAGTATAGCGGTCGGAGGATACGAGCAGTACTTC